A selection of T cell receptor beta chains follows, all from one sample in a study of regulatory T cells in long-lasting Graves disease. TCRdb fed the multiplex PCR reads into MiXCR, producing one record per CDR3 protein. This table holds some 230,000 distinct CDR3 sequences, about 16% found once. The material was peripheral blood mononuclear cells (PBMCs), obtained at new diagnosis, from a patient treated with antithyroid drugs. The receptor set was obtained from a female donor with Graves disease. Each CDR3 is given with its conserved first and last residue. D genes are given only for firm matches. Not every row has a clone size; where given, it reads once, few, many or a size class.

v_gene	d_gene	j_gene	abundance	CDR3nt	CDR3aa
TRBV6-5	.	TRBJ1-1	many	TGTGCCAGCAGTTACTCAATGGTCACCCAGGGAGCTTTCTTT	CASSYSMVTQGAFF
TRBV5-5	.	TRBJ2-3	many	TGTGCCAGCAGCTTGGCTACAGCTACCCTCGGCGGTACGCAGTATTTT	CASSLATATLGGTQYF
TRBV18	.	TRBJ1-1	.	TGTGCCAGCTCACCCGAATGGGGCGCCGACACTGAAGCTTTCTTT	CASSPEWGADTEAFF
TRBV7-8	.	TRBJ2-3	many	TGTGCCAGCAGCAGAGGGGTGGATACGCAGTATTTT	CASSRGVDTQYF
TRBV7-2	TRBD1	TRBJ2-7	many	TGTGCCAGCAGCTCCCCCAGGGACAGGGGGGTCTACGAGCAGTACTTC	CASSSPRDRGVYEQYF
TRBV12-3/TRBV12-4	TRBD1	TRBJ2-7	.	TGTGCCAGCGGGTCCCGACAGGGAACCCTCTACGAGCAGTACTTC	CASGSRQGTLYEQYF
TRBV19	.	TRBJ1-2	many	TGTGCCAGTCACAATCCCGGACGGGACTATGGCTACACCTTC	CASHNPGRDYGYTF
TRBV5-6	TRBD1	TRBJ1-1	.	TGTGCCAGCAGCTTGGGGGGGGACAGGGGCACTGAAGCTTTCTTT	CASSLGGDRGTEAFF
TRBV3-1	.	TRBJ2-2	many	TGTGCCAGCAGCCATCGGGAGAGGTTCACCGGGGAGCTGTTTTTT	CASSHRERFTGELFF
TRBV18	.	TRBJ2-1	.	TGTGCCAGCTCACGCGGGCAGACCGACAATGAGCAGTTCTTC	CASSRGQTDNEQFF
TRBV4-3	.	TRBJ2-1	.	TGCGCCAGCAGCCAAGAGGGAAAGGCTAGCTCCTACAATGAGCAGTTCTTC	CASSQEGKASSYNEQFF
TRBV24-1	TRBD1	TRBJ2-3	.	TGTGCCACCAGTGAGTCCGGGACAGGAGGCACAGATACGCAGTATTTT	CATSESGTGGTDTQYF
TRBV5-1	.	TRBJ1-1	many	TGCGCCAGCAGCTCTTTTGGTAAGGGCTCTGGCACTGAAGCTTTCTTT	CASSSFGKGSGTEAFF
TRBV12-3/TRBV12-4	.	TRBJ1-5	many	TGTGCCAGCAGCCCGGTTGCAAGCAATCAGCCCCAGCATTTT	CASSPVASNQPQHF
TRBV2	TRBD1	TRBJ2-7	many	TGTGCCAGCAGGGACAGGGCAGGATACGAGCAGTACTTC	CASRDRAGYEQYF
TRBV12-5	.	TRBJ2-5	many	TGTGCTAGTGGTTTGGCAGGGAGGAAGACCCAGTACTTC	CASGLAGRKTQYF
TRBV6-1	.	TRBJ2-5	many	TGTGCCAGCAGTGGTGTCAGGGGATCGGAGACCCAGTACTTC	CASSGVRGSETQYF
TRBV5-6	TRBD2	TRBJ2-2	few	TGTGCCAGCAGCTTGGAGCGGGGGCATGCCACCGGGGAGCTGTTTTTT	CASSLERGHATGELFF
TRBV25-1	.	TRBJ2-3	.	TGTGCCAGCAGTGATGGGGCAGGGGCCACCGGGGATACGCAGTATTTT	CASSDGAGATGDTQYF
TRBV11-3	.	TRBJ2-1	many	TGTGCCAGCAGCTTAGACCCGGAGCCCCCCCACAATGAGCAGTTTTTC	CASSLDPEPPHNEQFF
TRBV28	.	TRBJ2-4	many	TGTGCCAGCAGTTGGCCGGGACCGACACAACAGTACTTC	CASSWPGPTQQYF
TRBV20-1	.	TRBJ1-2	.	TGCAGTGCTAGGAAGGCAGGGATGATAGATGGCTACACCTTC	CSARKAGMIDGYTF
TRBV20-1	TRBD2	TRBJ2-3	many	TGCAGTGCGCCCACTAGCGGGGGTTCCCTTGGCACAGATACGCAGTATTTT	CSAPTSGGSLGTDTQYF
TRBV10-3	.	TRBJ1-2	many	TGTGCCATCAGTGAGGACATACTCTATGGCTACACCTTC	CAISEDILYGYTF
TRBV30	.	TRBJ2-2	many	TGTGCCTGGAGTCCCAGGGAAGGGGGTTACACCGGGGAGCTGTTTTTT	CAWSPREGGYTGELFF
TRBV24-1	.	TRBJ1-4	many	TGTGCCACCAGTGACCCCGGGGGCCGGGGTGAAAAACTGTTTTTT	CATSDPGGRGEKLFF
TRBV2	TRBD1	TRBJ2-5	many	TGTGCCAGCAATCGGGACAGGGGAGAAGAGACCCAGTACTTC	CASNRDRGEETQYF
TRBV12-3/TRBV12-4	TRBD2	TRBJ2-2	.	TGTGCCAGCAGTTTACTAGCGGGAGGGCCCCTCGGGGAGCTGTTTTTT	CASSLLAGGPLGELFF
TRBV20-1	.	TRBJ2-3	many	TGCAGTGCTTCCAATCTGCAAGCGGCTTACACAGATACGCAGTATTTT	CSASNLQAAYTDTQYF
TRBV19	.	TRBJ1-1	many	TGTGCCAGTAGAGCAGGGGATCGCGTTTTGAACACTGAAGCTTTCTTT	CASRAGDRVLNTEAFF
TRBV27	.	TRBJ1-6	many	TGTGCCAGCAGTTTATCAAGGGCCAGCTCCTATAATTCACCCCTCCACTTT	CASSLSRASSYNSPLHF
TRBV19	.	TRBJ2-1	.	TGTGCCAGTAGTACCGCGGGACAGTTAGGTGAGCAGTTCTTC	CASSTAGQLGEQFF
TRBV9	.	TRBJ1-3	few	TGTGCCAGCAGCGTAGCGGATCGACCTAGCTCTCTCGGAAACACCATATATTTT	CASSVADRPSSLGNTIYF
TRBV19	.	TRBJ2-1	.	TGTGCCAATAGTTCTGCCGGTCCGAGTGGATGGGGGAATGAGCAGTTCTTC	CANSSAGPSGWGNEQFF
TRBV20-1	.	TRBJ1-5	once	TGCAGTGCGGCCACGGACGGTTATAGCAATCAGCCCCAGCATTTT	CSAATDGYSNQPQHF
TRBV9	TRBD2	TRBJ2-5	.	TGTGCCAGCAGCGTAGAGGGGACTAGCGGGGTAGAGACCCAGTACTTC	CASSVEGTSGVETQYF
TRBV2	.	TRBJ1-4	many	TGTGCCAGCAGTGCCGCCGCGGGAATAGGTGAAAAACTGTTTTTT	CASSAAAGIGEKLFF
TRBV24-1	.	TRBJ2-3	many	TGTGCCACCAGTGATTTGTACGGGGACCCAGATACGCAGTATTTT	CATSDLYGDPDTQYF
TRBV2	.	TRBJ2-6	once	TGTGCCAGCAGTGAGATTGGGGCCAACGTCCTGACTTTC	CASSEIGANVLTF
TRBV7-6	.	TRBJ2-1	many	TGTGCCAGCAGCCGCATCTACAATGAGCAGTTCTTC	CASSRIYNEQFF
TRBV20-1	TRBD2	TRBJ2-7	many	TGCAGTGCTAGAGGGTCTAGCGGGACCTACGAGCAGTACTTC	CSARGSSGTYEQYF
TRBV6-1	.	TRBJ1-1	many	TGTGCCAGCAGCCCAAACACTGAAGCTTTCTTT	CASSPNTEAFF
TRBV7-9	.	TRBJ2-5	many	TGTGCCAGCAGCTTTTCTACAGTCTTGGAGACCCAGTACTTC	CASSFSTVLETQYF
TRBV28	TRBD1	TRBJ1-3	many	TGTGCCAGCAGTTTAATCTCAGGGGGCACCATATATTTT	CASSLISGGTIYF
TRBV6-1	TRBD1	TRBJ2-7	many	TGTGCCAGCAGTAAACGGGACAGGGCCTACGAGCAGTACTTC	CASSKRDRAYEQYF
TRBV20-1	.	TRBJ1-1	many	TGCAGTGCTAGAGTGGCCCTAATGAACACTGAAGCTTTCTTT	CSARVALMNTEAFF
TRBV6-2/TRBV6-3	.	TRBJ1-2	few	TGTGCCAGCAGTAGAGGACAACCATCTAACTATGGCTACACCTTC	CASSRGQPSNYGYTF
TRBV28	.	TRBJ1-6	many	TGTGCCAGCAGTTTATGGATGGGGTCACCCCTCCACTTT	CASSLWMGSPLHF
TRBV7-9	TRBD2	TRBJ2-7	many	TGTGCCAGCAGGGCTCGGGGGGGTTACGAGCAGTACTTC	CASRARGGYEQYF
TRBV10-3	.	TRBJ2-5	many	TGTGCCATCAGTGCCGAAGAAGAGACCCAGTACTTC	CAISAEEETQYF
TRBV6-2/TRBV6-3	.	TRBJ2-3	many	TGTGTCAGCAGTGGGAGGACCAAAGGCACAGATACGCAGTATTTT	CVSSGRTKGTDTQYF
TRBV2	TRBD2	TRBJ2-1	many	TGTGCCAGCAGGGGACTAGCGGGACCGTCCTACAATGAGCAGTTCTTC	CASRGLAGPSYNEQFF
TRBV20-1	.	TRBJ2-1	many	TGCAGTGCCCAGGGTGGGGGACCTTACAATGAGCAGTTCTTC	CSAQGGGPYNEQFF
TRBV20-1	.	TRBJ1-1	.	TGCAGTGCTAGAGTAGCCAAAATAGGGGTTTTTGATGAAGCTTTCTTT	CSARVAKIGVFDEAFF
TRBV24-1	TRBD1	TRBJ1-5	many	TGTGCCACCAGGGGACAGGGGGCGCGAGGTCAGCCCCAGCATTTT	CATRGQGARGQPQHF